These 14 T cell receptor beta chains share one sample of origin, sequenced in a study of blood T cell repertoires in COVID-19. Assay: immunoSEQ multiplex PCR; the TCRdb copy retains only in-frame clones and omits some. The sample contains some 40,000 clones, about nine tenths of which appear only once. Material for sequencing was peripheral blood. The source is a man aged 55 to 70 with acute or convalescent COVID-19.

This rearrangement joins TRBV4-2 to TRBJ2-7; no clear D. The V gene's germline CDR1 is LGHNA and CDR2 YNFKEQ. The CDR3 length is 16 residues. With 2 bases removed from V and 0 bases from J, the gap between germline ends came to 14 bases. CDR3 amino acids: CASSQQNSGFSYEQYF. The CDR3 DNA reads as TGTGCCAGCAGCCAACAAAACTCAGGATTCTCCTACGAGCAGTACTTC.

The rearrangement links TRBV6-5 to TRBJ2-3; weak D call: TRBD2 (6 bases). The CDR3 consists of 14 residues. Germline CDR1 is MNHEY and CDR2 is SVGAGI. V shed 2 bases and J shed 6 bases, with 12 bases lying between them. CDR3 amino acids: CASSYEGGGDTQYF. In DNA, the CDR3 is TGTGCCAGCAGTTACGAGGGAGGAGGGGATACGCAGTATTTT.

This clone showed up just once. The chain joins TRBV9 to TRBJ2-2; perhaps TRBD2 as D (5 bases). This CDR3 is built from 16 residues. The V gene's germline CDR1 is SGDLS and CDR2 YYNGEE. Trimming shortened V by 4 bases and J by 3 bases, and 16 bases separated the two germline ends. This CDR3 reads CASSPRTFGDTGELFF. The CDR3 DNA follows: TGTGCCAGCAGCCCGAGGACCTTCGGGGACACCGGGGAGCTGTTTTTT.

The chain combines TRBV7-9 with TRBJ1-2; tentative D call: TRBD1 (5 bases). V gave up 2 bases and J gave up 7 bases, with 8 bases separating them. Germline assignment: CDR1 SEHNR and CDR2 FQNEAQ (reference sequence). The CDR3 is 12 residues long. Here the CDR3 reads CASSLSRGGYTF. CDR3 DNA sequence: TGTGCCAGCAGCTTAAGTAGGGGTGGCTACACCTTC.

This chain joins TRBV6-5 and TRBJ2-3; TRBD1 matches at 9 bases. The J segment lost 3 bases and the V segment lost 3 bases, leaving 1 base of the junction unmatched. This CDR3 has 14 residues. CDR1 MNHEY and CDR2 SVGAGI come from the germline V gene. The CDR3 here is CASSYGTGTDTQYF. The CDR3 nucleotides are TGTGCCAGCAGTTATGGGACAGGGACAGATACGCAGTATTTT.

The genes are TRBV19 and TRBJ2-5, with 10 bases matching TRBD2. This CDR3 comprises 17 residues. Germline loops: CDR1 LNHDA, CDR2 SQIVND (reference sequence). J gave up 5 bases and V 3 bases, and 12 bases lay outside the gene matches. In DNA, the CDR3 is TGTGCCAGTAGTATCCGAGCGGGAGGGCCGGGTTTGGAGACCCAGTACTTC. Amino acids: CASSIRAGGPGLETQYF.

This sequence joins TRBV29-1 and TRBJ1-5; no clear D. Between the trimmed V and J ends, which lost 4 bases and 4 bases, there was a span of 8 bases. The CDR3 spans 12 residues. The germline CDR1 and CDR2 sequences are SQVTM and ANQGSEA. CDR3 sequence: CSVGSANQPQHF. CDR3 DNA sequence: TGCAGCGTTGGGTCAGCGAATCAGCCCCAGCATTTT.

The chain couples TRBV19 to TRBJ2-1; TRBD2 agrees at 9 bases. This CDR3 has 16 residues. V lost 5 bases, J lost 6 bases, and 11 bases stayed unmatched. Germline V gene data show CDR1 as LNHDA and CDR2 as SQIVND (reference sequence). The CDR3 region is CASSSRTSETPNEQFF. In DNA, the CDR3 is TGTGCCAGTAGTTCAAGGACTAGCGAGACCCCCAATGAGCAGTTCTTC.

This clone was detected once. The V and J genes are TRBV6-2 or TRBV6-3 and TRBJ1-1; maybe TRBD1 (5 bases). The CDR3 totals 12 residues. V was pared by 0 bases and J by 8 bases, with 7 bases between. The germline CDR1 and CDR2 sequences are MNHEY and SVGEGT. Here the CDR3 DNA reads TGTGCCAGCAGTTACTCATACAGGGAAGCTTTCTTT. This encodes CASSYSYREAFF.

This chain uses TRBV7-2 with TRBJ1-6; D unresolved. CDR3 length: 16 residues. CDR1 and CDR2 (germline): SGHTA, FQGNSA. Deletions cut 1 base from V and 7 bases from J, with 14 bases between. The CDR3, as DNA: TGTGCCAGCAGCTTAGAAGTTGGGAGGCCCAATTCACCCCTCCACTTT. Residues: CASSLEVGRPNSPLHF.

This clone was picked up one time. CDR3 DNA sequence: TGTGCCAGCAGTCAATCGGGGAGGGGGTCGGGGCAGCCCCAGCATTTT. Its protein is CASSQSGRGSGQPQHF. The genes are TRBV6-4 and TRBJ1-5, with D perhaps matching TRBD1 (6 bases). V was clipped by 5 bases and J by 7 bases, with 21 bases between them. Germline assignment: CDR1 MRHNA and CDR2 SNTAGT. The CDR3 is made up of 16 amino acids.

The gene calls are TRBV15 and TRBJ2-1; D perhaps matches TRBD2 (7 bases). Germline V gene lookup returns CDR1 LNHNV and CDR2 YYDKDF (reference sequence). V shed 6 bases and J shed 10 bases, with 25 bases lying between them. CDR3 length: 16 residues. CDR3 loop: CATSRTRGAGVREQFF. The CDR3 region has the DNA TGTGCCACCAGTAGGACTAGGGGGGCCGGGGTGAGAGAGCAGTTCTTC. The full variable domain, rest sourced from reference TRBV15 and TRBJ2-1, is DAMVIQNPRYQVTQFGKPVTLSCSQTLNHNVMYWYQQKSSQAPKLLFHYYDKDFNNEADTPDNFQSRRPNTSFCFLDIRSPGLGDTAMYLCATSRTRGAGVREQFFGPGTRLTVL.

The count of this clone is one. This chain uses TRBV5-1 with TRBJ1-1; the D is unclear. The germline V and J ends were trimmed by 2 bases and 4 bases, with 12 bases remaining between them. Germline CDR1 is SGHRS and CDR2 is YFSETQ. This CDR3 region has 14 residues. CDR3 protein: CASSLHRFGTEAFF. The DNA for the CDR3 is TGCGCCAGCAGCTTACACCGATTTGGCACTGAAGCTTTCTTT. Combining the CDR3 with reference TRBV5-1 and TRBJ1-1 gives the whole variable domain KAGVTQTPRYLIKTRGQQVTLSCSPISGHRSVSWYQQTPGQGLQFLFEYFSETQRNKGNFPGRFSGRQFSNSRSEMNVSTLELGDSALYLCASSLHRFGTEAFFGQGTRLTVV.

The rearrangement joins TRBV29-1 to TRBJ2-7; D is unresolved. The CDR3 extends over 13 amino acids. The germline V gene encodes CDR1 SQVTM and CDR2 ANQGSEA. V dropped 4 bases and J dropped 5 bases, with 15 bases sitting between them. CDR3 coding DNA: TGCAGCGTTGTTGGTCTAGTCGGAGACGAGCAGTACTTC. It codes for CSVVGLVGDEQYF.